The rows below give T cell receptor beta chains drawn from one sample of a study of cytomegalovirus exposure and HLA in healthy donors. TCRdb's table, derived via immunoSEQ multiplex PCR, lists solely in-frame clones and lacks some. The table includes 140,000 to 150,000 clones, about 94% detected once. Sequenced sample: PBMCs. The receptors were gathered from a man younger than 35 in good health and CMV-seropositive. The CDR3 runs from the conserved cysteine through the conserved F or W. A D gene is named only where the DNA matches it firmly. Rows give clone size only sometimes, using once, few, many, or a class for an expanded clone.

TRBJ1-1	-	-	TRBV11-2	TGTGCCAGCAGCTTAGCCGCAGGATACACTGAAGCTTTCTTT	CASSLAAGYTEAFF
TRBJ2-1	TRBD2	-	TRBV7-2	TGTGCCAGCAGCTTTTCCGTCGCGGGAGGAGAGCAGTTCTTC	CASSFSVAGGEQFF
TRBJ1-6	-	-	TRBV6-6	TGTGCCAGCAGTTACTCGAGAATGGTTTCACCCCTCCACTTT	CASSYSRMVSPLHF
TRBJ1-2	-	-	TRBV27	TGTGCCAGCAGTTTATCACAGGGCGATGGCTACACCTTC	CASSLSQGDGYTF
TRBJ2-3	-	-	TRBV6-1	TGTGCCAGCAGTGACCAGGCGTTTCCGAGCACAGATACGCAGTATTTT	CASSDQAFPSTDTQYF
TRBJ2-2	-	-	TRBV4-1	TGCGCCAGCAGCCAAGATGGTCTAGCGACCACCGGGGAGCTGTTTTTT	CASSQDGLATTGELFF
TRBJ2-1	-	once	TRBV28	TGTGCCAGCAGGAACCCTAATGCGAGGGAATACGCCAATGAGCAGTTCTTC	CASRNPNAREYANEQFF
TRBJ2-5	-	-	TRBV30	TGTGCCTGGAGTGTACTCGGTCCGCCCGGGGAGACCCAGTACTTC	CAWSVLGPPGETQYF
TRBJ2-3	TRBD1	-	TRBV6-5	TGTGCCAGCAGGGACAGGGGAGCATCGGATACGCAGTATTTT	CASRDRGASDTQYF
TRBJ2-7	TRBD1	-	TRBV27	TGTGCCAGCAGTGGGACAGGGGGCGAGCAGTACTTC	CASSGTGGEQYF
TRBJ2-7	-	-	TRBV6-1	TGTGCCAGCAGTGTCAGGCTTCCCGGCTACGAGCAGTACTTC	CASSVRLPGYEQYF
TRBJ2-1	TRBD1	-	TRBV5-1	TGCGCCAGCAGCTATACAGGGGTTTCCTACAATGAGCAGTTCTTC	CASSYTGVSYNEQFF
TRBJ1-1	TRBD1	-	TRBV4-2	TGTGCCAGCAGCCCGACAGGGAATATGAACACTGAAGCTTTCTTT	CASSPTGNMNTEAFF
TRBJ2-5	TRBD1	-	TRBV7-8	TGTGCCAGCAGCTTAGAGGGGGCAACAGAGACCCAGTACTTC	CASSLEGATETQYF
TRBJ1-3	-	-	TRBV19	TGTGCCAGTAGTATCTCGGGACTGGGCGCTGATATGGACACCATATATTTT	CASSISGLGADMDTIYF
TRBJ2-7	TRBD1	-	TRBV7-9	TGTGCCAGCAGCTTAGGGGCGGGACAGGGGCCTACCTACGAGCAGTACTTC	CASSLGAGQGPTYEQYF
TRBJ2-5	TRBD2	-	TRBV5-1	TGCGCCAGCAGCTTGTATTTAGCGGGAGGGCCAGAGACCCAGTACTTC	CASSLYLAGGPETQYF
TRBJ2-3	-	-	TRBV28	TGTGCCAGCAGTTTTAGCGGAGTCACAGATACGCAGTATTTT	CASSFSGVTDTQYF
TRBJ2-1	TRBD2	-	TRBV27	TGTGCCAGCAGTTTAGGGACTAGCGGCTACAATGAGCAGTTCTTC	CASSLGTSGYNEQFF
TRBJ1-5	TRBD1	-	TRBV2	TGTGCCAGCGGCCGGGACAGGACTCATCAGCCCCAGCATTTT	CASGRDRTHQPQHF
TRBJ1-1	TRBD1	-	TRBV5-1	TGCGCCAGCAGCTCACTTCCGGGACAGACGAACACTGAAGCTTTCTTT	CASSSLPGQTNTEAFF
TRBJ1-5	-	-	TRBV2	TGTGCCAGCAGAAAGGGGGAGGGAAGTCAGCCCCAGCATTTT	CASRKGEGSQPQHF
TRBJ1-2	TRBD1	-	TRBV15	TGTGCCACCAGCAGAGAGGCTAGGACAGGATATGGCTACACCTTC	CATSREARTGYGYTF
TRBJ1-1	-	-	TRBV19	TGTGCCAGTAGGACGACGACCGGACAGAACACTGAAGCTTTCTTT	CASRTTTGQNTEAFF
TRBJ2-7	-	-	TRBV4-1	TGCGCCAGCAGCCAAGATCTCCGAGGGTTTTACGACCAGTACTTC	CASSQDLRGFYDQYF
TRBJ1-5	-	-	TRBV19	TGTGCCAGTAGTATCCCCAGGCCGAGCAATCAGCCCCAGCATTTT	CASSIPRPSNQPQHF
TRBJ1-2	-	-	TRBV28	TGTGCCGCTGGGAGGGGGGCGCTTCGAAACTATGGCTACACCTTC	CAAGRGALRNYGYTF
TRBJ1-5	TRBD1	-	TRBV28	TGTGCCAGCAGTTTGGGGGGGACAGGGGGCCATCAGCCCCAGCATTTT	CASSLGGTGGHQPQHF
TRBJ1-4	-	-	TRBV19	TGTGCCAGTAGTATACTAACTAATGAAAAACTGTTTTTT	CASSILTNEKLFF
TRBJ2-1	-	-	TRBV12-5	TGTGCTAGTGGTATCGGGTCCCCGGCCTACAATGAGCAGTTCTTC	CASGIGSPAYNEQFF
TRBJ2-1	TRBD2	-	TRBV2	TGTGCCAGCAGTGTGCTAGCGGGAGATAATGAGCAGTTCTTC	CASSVLAGDNEQFF
TRBJ2-3	TRBD1	-	TRBV4-1	TGCGCCAGCAGCCAGCCGGGACAGGGTGGTGAATACGCGCAGTATTTT	CASSQPGQGGEYAQYF
TRBJ2-3	TRBD2	-	TRBV2	TGTGCCAGCTGGGAGGGGAGACTAGCGGGAGGAGGGGGCACAGATACGCAGTATTTT	CASWEGRLAGGGGTDTQYF
TRBJ1-1	-	-	TRBV10-3	TGTGCCATCAGTCAACAGCCCGACACTGAAGCTTTCTTT	CAISQQPDTEAFF
TRBJ2-5	TRBD2	-	TRBV28	TGTGCCAGCAGTTCGGCTGGACTAGCGGGAGCGGGGGAGACCCAGTACTTC	CASSSAGLAGAGETQYF
TRBJ2-1	-	-	TRBV5-1	TGCGCCAGCAGCTTGGATAGCGCGAACTACAATGAGCAGTTCTTC	CASSLDSANYNEQFF
TRBJ2-1	-	-	TRBV5-4	TGTGCCAGCAGCTTGGGCAGCGGAAGTCTTTACAATGAGCAGTTCTTC	CASSLGSGSLYNEQFF
TRBJ2-7	-	-	TRBV30	TGTGCCTGGAGTGTACCGGGCATAGGGGGATTAGGGTACGAGCAGTACTTC	CAWSVPGIGGLGYEQYF
TRBJ1-1	-	once	TRBV2	TGTGCCAGCATCGAAAGAGGGGGTGACACTGAAGCTTTCTTT	CASIERGGDTEAFF
TRBJ2-2	TRBD1	-	TRBV25-1	TGTGCCAGCAGTGACACCAGGGGACAGGTGAACACCGGGGAGCTGTTTTTT	CASSDTRGQVNTGELFF
TRBJ2-1	TRBD2	-	TRBV30	TGTGCCTGGAGTCCAAAAACTAGCGGGATTGTCGATGAGCAGTTCTTC	CAWSPKTSGIVDEQFF
TRBJ2-5	TRBD2	-	TRBV5-5	TGTGCCAGCAGCTTGTTGGGCGGGAGTAGGGAGACCCAGTACTTC	CASSLLGGSRETQYF
TRBJ2-5	-	-	TRBV5-1	TGCGCCAGCAGCTTGGCCGCAGGGGCCCGACAAGAGACCCAGTACTTC	CASSLAAGARQETQYF
TRBJ2-4	-	-	TRBV30	TGTGCCTGGAGTGCGACAGGTCTAGCCAAAAACATTCAGTACTTC	CAWSATGLAKNIQYF
TRBJ2-7	TRBD2	-	TRBV2	TGTGCCAGCAGGTCCGCGGGAGGTTCCTACGAGCAGTACTTC	CASRSAGGSYEQYF